This T cell receptor (beta chain) was identified during a study of T cell repertoires in cytomegalovirus infection. Study background: It can be stated that public TCR beta signatures indicated CMV infection as well as a matching HLA type.

TCRdb fed the reads into MiXCR, producing one record per CDR3 protein. This table holds about half a million distinct CDR3 sequences, 30% to 35% found once. This clonotype was counted between two and nine times. The antigen remains undetermined. The junction departs from the called germline gene at one end, perhaps through a read error. General study findings and limits: HLA-C-restricted, CMV-specific TCR beta clonotypes were dominant ex vivo.

This TCR derives from a human donor in good health (CMV status not recorded). Some clones in this sample may be carry-over from other donors' samples. The sequencing here drew on cultured PBMCs, taken from culture after CMV antigen stimulation.

The CDR3 coding sequence is TGTGCCAGCAGTCTAAAGCATGGGACAGGGAGACTCTTC. As protein: CASSLKHGTGRLF. The chain joins TRBV7-2 to TRBJ2-1, with 9 bases that match TRBD1. Germline V gives CDR1 SGHTA, CDR2 FQGNSA. The CDR3 is 13 residues long.